A single sample is the source of the 24 T cell receptor beta chains below, sequenced in a study of blood T cell repertoires in COVID-19. Repertoires were generated with immunoSEQ multiplex PCR, while TCRdb's copy carries only in-frame clones and drops some. The table records around 46,000 clones, about 88% of them present only once. The sequencing input was peripheral blood. The receptors derive from a man in his forties or fifties with active COVID-19.

The gene calls are TRBV24-1 and TRBJ2-2, with 7 positions matching TRBD2. Germline V CDR1 and CDR2: KGHDR, SFDVKD. The CDR3 runs to 18 residues. The trim removed 5 bases at V and 3 bases at J, leaving 14 bases unmatched. CDR3 region: CATSGEDWAGVDTGELFF. The DNA of the CDR3 is TGTGCCACCAGTGGAGAGGACTGGGCGGGAGTCGACACCGGGGAGCTGTTTTTT.

This clone came up once. V is TRBV5-4 and J is TRBJ2-7; TRBD1 aligns across 9 bases. CDR1 is SGHNT, CDR2 YYREEE, per germline (reference sequence). Trimming took 4 bases from V and 7 from J; bases not matched to a gene: 6. The CDR3 spans 13 residues. CDR3 sequence reads: CASSLTGGPEQYF. The CDR3 DNA is TGTGCCAGCAGCCTCACAGGGGGCCCGGAGCAGTACTTC.

This chain connects TRBV9 to TRBJ2-7; D is perhaps TRBD1 (6 bases). CDR1 SGDLS and CDR2 YYNGEE come from the germline V gene. V lost 4 bases and J 0 bases, leaving 14 bases between the germline ends. CDR3 length: 15 residues. The DNA for the CDR3 is TGTGCCAGCAGCTTTACCCCGACAGGCTCCTACGAGCAGTACTTC. Protein: CASSFTPTGSYEQYF. The variable domain in full, with the rest retrieved from reference TRBV9 and TRBJ2-7, is DSGVTQTPKHLITATGQRVTLRCSPRSGDLSVYWYQQSLDQGLQFLIQYYNGEERAKGNILERFSAQQFPDLHSELNLSSLELGDSALYFCASSFTPTGSYEQYFGPGTRLTVT.

The chain employs TRBV5-1 and TRBJ2-5; D unclear. Germline values: CDR1 SGHRS, CDR2 YFSETQ. The CDR3 contains 12 residues. The germline V and J ends were trimmed by 1 base and 3 bases, with 4 bases remaining between them. CDR3 region: CASSLTEETQYF. CDR3 bases: TGCGCCAGCAGCTTGACAGAAGAGACCCAGTACTTC.

The gene calls are TRBV7-3 and TRBJ1-1, with a tentative D call TRBD1 (6 bases). Trimming shortened V by 4 bases and J by 2 bases, and 14 bases separated the two germline ends. Germline assignment: CDR1 SGHTA and CDR2 FQGTGA. This CDR3 spans 15 amino acids. The CDR3 reads CASSSRGGGNTEAFF. Written as DNA, the CDR3 is TGTGCCAGCAGCTCCAGGGGCGGCGGTAACACTGAAGCTTTCTTT.

The CDR3 DNA is TGTGCCAGCAGATCACTTAGGGGTGAGCAGTTCTTC. Its protein is CASRSLRGEQFF. V is TRBV7-9 and J is TRBJ2-1, with D possibly being TRBD1 (5 bases). The CDR3 consists of 12 residues. Deletions cut 6 bases from V and 9 bases from J, with 12 bases between. Germline CDR1 is SEHNR and CDR2 is FQNEAQ (reference sequence).

In its sample, this clone ranks as medium-sized. This chain connects TRBV2 to TRBJ2-7; possible D gene TRBD1, 6 bases. CDR1 SNHLY and CDR2 FYNNEI come from the germline V gene. CDR3 length: 14 amino acids. V gave up 5 bases and J gave up 0 bases, with 11 bases separating them. The CDR3 loop reads CASSTGSLSYEQYF. The CDR3 DNA sequence: TGTGCCAGCAGTACAGGGTCCCTCTCCTACGAGCAGTACTTC.

The chain combines TRBV28 with TRBJ2-7; tentative D call: TRBD2 (6 bases). Looked up from germline, CDR1 is MDHEN and CDR2 is SYDVKM. V was cut by 6 bases and J by 0 bases, with 15 bases left in between. The CDR3 is 15 residues long. The CDR3 is CASSTSGGFSYEQYF. The CDR3 nucleotides are TGTGCCAGCAGCACAAGTGGGGGGTTCTCCTACGAGCAGTACTTC.

The V gene is TRBV30, the J gene TRBJ2-1; TRBD2 matches 8 bases. The CDR3 loop spans 15 amino acids. The junction had 11 bases not matched to a gene; V was cut back by 1 base and J by 9 bases. Germline V gene data show CDR1 as GTSNPN and CDR2 as SVGIG (reference sequence). CDR3 nucleotides: TGTGCCTGGAGTGCCTTACCGGGACTAGGTAGTGAGCAGTTCTTC. Residues: CAWSALPGLGSEQFF.

The chain recombines TRBV27 with TRBJ1-2; TRBD1 aligns across 8 bases. V shed 6 bases and J 8 bases; nucleotides not matched to a gene: 11. From germline, CDR1 is MNHEY and CDR2 SMNVEV (reference sequence). The CDR3 extends over 14 amino acids. The CDR3 DNA sequence: TGTGCCAGCAGCCCGAAGCAGGGGGCGCTGGGCTACACCTTC. Translating it yields CASSPKQGALGYTF.

The chain carries TRBV28 and TRBJ2-1, with 7 bases fitting TRBD1. Germline V gives CDR1 MDHEN, CDR2 SYDVKM. CDR3 length: 15 residues. Trimming removed 7 bases from V and 2 bases from J; junction bases left unmatched: 8. CDR3 in DNA: TGTGCCAGCACACACCCGCAGGGGGCCTACAATGAGCAGTTCTTC. This sequence encodes CASTHPQGAYNEQFF.

The chain is built from TRBV5-1 and TRBJ1-1; 7 positions agree with TRBD1. From germline, CDR1 is SGHRS and CDR2 YFSETQ. The trim removed 2 bases at V and 2 bases at J, leaving 6 bases unmatched. This CDR3 has 15 residues. This CDR3 reads CASSFGRGLNTEAFF. CDR3 nucleotide sequence: TGCGCCAGCAGCTTCGGTAGGGGGCTAAACACTGAAGCTTTCTTT.

The chain couples TRBV6-5 to TRBJ2-5, with D possibly being TRBD1 (5 bases). V was clipped by 6 bases and J by 5 bases, with 10 bases between them. The CDR3 extends over 12 amino acids. Germline assignment: CDR1 MNHEY and CDR2 SVGAGI. CDR3 region: CASRDNGETQYF. DNA of the CDR3: TGTGCCAGCAGGGACAACGGGGAGACCCAGTACTTC.

The V and J genes are TRBV27 and TRBJ2-5; no clear D gene. The V gene lost 8 bases and the J gene lost 4 bases, with 20 bases spanning the gap. Germline CDR1 reads MNHEY; CDR2 reads SMNVEV (reference sequence). This CDR3 spans 15 amino acids. CDR3 bases: TGTGCCAGCGGTCAACATCCCGTCCAAAGAGAGACCCAGTACTTC. This codes for CASGQHPVQRETQYF.

V and J are TRBV3-1 (or the pseudogene TRBV3-2) and TRBJ2-3, with TRBD1 identical over 7 bases. In germline, CDR1 is LGHDT, CDR2 YNNKEL (reference sequence). V was pared by 3 bases and J by 0 bases, with 3 bases of the junction left unmatched. The CDR3 has 15 amino acids. The CDR3 sequence is CASSHGTASTDTQYF. The CDR3 bases are TGTGCCAGCAGCCACGGGACAGCAAGCACAGATACGCAGTATTTT.

This sequence joins TRBV29-1 and TRBJ2-7; 8 bases fit TRBD1. In germline, CDR1 is SQVTM, CDR2 ANQGSEA. CDR3 length equals 15 residues. The J segment lost 2 bases and the V segment lost 0 bases, leaving 6 bases of the junction unmatched. The CDR3 DNA reads as TGCAGCGTTGAAGATCCCGACAGGGGAACCTACGAGCAGTACTTC. Translating it yields CSVEDPDRGTYEQYF.

The chain links TRBV2 to TRBJ1-1; TRBD1 aligns across 7 bases. The germline gives CDR1 SNHLY, CDR2 FYNNEI. V shed 0 bases and J 7 bases; nucleotides not matched to a gene: 8. The CDR3 is 15 residues long. In DNA, the CDR3 is TGTGCCAGCAGTGAAGCACCGAACAGGGGACTTGAAGCTTTCTTT. Its translation is CASSEAPNRGLEAFF.

As for this clone: No conserved phenylalanine or tryptophan is present at the end of the CDR3, so a read error is the likely explanation. Because the CDR3's place on the DNA is in doubt, the DNA is left out and the CDR3 is given as listed by TCRdb. CDR3 loop: CASSDPGHAL. The chain combines TRBV6-1 with TRBJ2-3; the table's D call TRBD1 went unverified against the DNA. The length of the CDR3 is 10 amino acids, counting both ends. In germline, CDR1 is MNHNS, CDR2 SASEGT.

Note on this clone: Without the conserved terminal phenylalanine or tryptophan, this CDR3 likely stems from a read error. The DNA is left out, because the CDR3 cannot be placed on it with certainty; the CDR3 is given as TCRdb lists it. The chain is built from TRBV28 and TRBJ2-7; the table's D gene call, TRBD2, was not cross checked with the DNA. Counting both end residues, the CDR3 totals 12 amino acids. CDR1 is MDHEN and CDR2 is SYDVKM in the germline V gene. CDR3 residues: CASSFGTSGREL.

This clone was observed a single time. The chain links TRBV6-5 to TRBJ2-7; D perhaps matches TRBD1 (6 bases). V lost 9 bases to trimming and J lost 5 bases, with 20 bases between them. The CDR3 covers 14 residues. Germline-derived CDR1 and CDR2 are MNHEY and SVGAGI. The CDR3 DNA reads TGTGCCAGGATTTACGGGACATGGGAACACGAGCAGTACTTC. It encodes CARIYGTWEHEQYF.

The chain combines TRBV29-1 with TRBJ1-2; a weak D match, TRBD1 (5 bases). Germline CDR1 is SQVTM and CDR2 is ANQGSEA. V lost 6 bases and J lost 4, with 12 bases in between. This CDR3 has 12 residues. In DNA form, the CDR3 reads TGCAGCGTCGTGACAGAGAGCTATGGCTACACCTTC. Translated: CSVVTESYGYTF.

The chain employs TRBV7-9 and TRBJ1-3, with D possibly matching TRBD1 (5 bases). Germline lookup yields CDR1 SEHNR and CDR2 FQNEAQ (reference sequence). The CDR3 consists of 15 residues. The V end lost 5 bases, the J end lost 4 bases, and 15 bases lay between the germline ends. The CDR3 DNA is TGTGCCAGCAGCCCCCGGGGGGTTGCGGGAAACACCATATATTTT. This translates into CASSPRGVAGNTIYF.

The chain joins TRBV2 to TRBJ2-7; D might be TRBD2 (6 bases). The length of the CDR3 is 16 residues. Germline V gene data show CDR1 as SNHLY and CDR2 as FYNNEI. V was cut by 4 bases and J by 0 bases, with 16 bases left in between. The DNA of the CDR3 is TGTGCCAGCAGTGGGGGGGACTCGTTAAACTCCTACGAGCAGTACTTC. Protein sequence: CASSGGDSLNSYEQYF. The entire variable domain, with the rest obtained from reference TRBV2 and TRBJ2-7, is as follows: EPEVTQTPSHQVTQMGQEVILRCVPISNHLYFYWYRQILGQKVEFLVSFYNNEISEKSEIFDDQFSVERPDGSNFTLKIRSTKLEDSAMYFCASSGGDSLNSYEQYFGPGTRLTVT.

This clone was counted a single time. Here the CDR3 reads CASSHLSSYNEQFF. The CDR3 DNA reads TGTGCCAGCAGCCATTTGAGCTCCTACAATGAGCAGTTCTTC. The V and J genes are TRBV14 and TRBJ2-1; D call uncertain. The V gene lost 3 bases and the J gene lost 0 bases, with 6 bases spanning the gap. The CDR3 contains 14 residues. Per germline, CDR1 SGHDN and CDR2 FVKESK.